The rows below give T cell receptor beta chains drawn from one sample of a study of naive and memory T cell subsets. TCRdb processed the UMI-ligation and nested PCR reads anew with MiXCR; each CDR3 protein has one entry. Among 140,000 to 150,000 distinct CDR3 sequences listed, approximately 15% were seen once. Material for sequencing was naive CD4+ T cells from blood. These receptors were taken from a human donor in good health. Both conserved end residues are part of each CDR3. A D gene is named only where the DNA matches it firmly. Clone size is not always given. Where it is, it says once, few, many or a class for expanded clones.

TRBD2,TRBV25-1,many,TRBJ2-7,CASSEGDGRGGPWEQYF,TGTGCCAGCAGTGAAGGTGATGGGCGGGGAGGGCCTTGGGAGCAGTACTTC
TRBD2,TRBV20-1,.,TRBJ2-3,CSAPKAGAPDTQYF,TGCAGTGCTCCGAAAGCGGGAGCGCCAGATACGCAGTATTTT
TRBD1,TRBV6-1,.,TRBJ2-3,CASSKGQGRTDTQYF,TGTGCCAGCAGTAAGGGACAGGGGAGGACAGATACGCAGTATTTT
.,TRBV15,few,TRBJ1-4,CATLGGTYLATNEKLFF,TGTGCCACCTTAGGAGGGACATACCTTGCAACTAATGAAAAACTGTTTTTT
TRBD2,TRBV10-3,.,TRBJ2-3,CAIQAGGGTDTQYF,TGTGCCATTCAAGCGGGAGGAGGGACAGATACGCAGTATTTT
TRBD2,TRBV7-2,.,TRBJ2-3,CASSLMTSGSLAGTQYF,TGTGCCAGCAGCTTAATGACTAGCGGGAGCTTGGCGGGTACGCAGTATTTT
TRBD2,TRBV6-5,.,TRBJ2-1,CASSGGGLAGGQKFF,TGTGCCAGCAGTGGGGGGGGACTAGCGGGAGGCCAGAAGTTCTTC
TRBD2,TRBV5-1,few,TRBJ2-3,CASREGTSGVTDTQYF,TGCGCCAGCAGGGAGGGGACTAGCGGAGTCACAGATACGCAGTATTTT
.,TRBV20-1,.,TRBJ2-7,CSARAPDGTYEQYF,TGCAGTGCTAGAGCCCCGGACGGGACCTACGAGCAGTACTTC
TRBD2,TRBV7-9,.,TRBJ2-5,CASSYGASGSATQYF,TGTGCCAGCAGCTACGGGGCTAGCGGGAGTGCGACCCAGTACTTC
.,TRBV5-6,few,TRBJ2-2,CASSLDTGNTGELFF,TGTGCCAGCAGCTTGGACACCGGGAACACCGGGGAGCTGTTTTTT
.,TRBV12-3/TRBV12-4,few,TRBJ2-3,CASLHYSIVAESRDTQYF,TGTGCCAGCCTTCATTACTCAATAGTAGCCGAGAGCAGGGATACGCAGTATTTT
.,TRBV4-2,.,TRBJ1-5,CASSQGVPGGQPQHF,TGTGCCAGCAGCCAAGGTGTCCCCGGGGGCCAGCCCCAGCATTTT
.,TRBV2,.,TRBJ2-3,CASRKGGTDTQYF,TGTGCCAGCAGGAAGGGTGGCACAGATACGCAGTATTTT
TRBD1,TRBV5-6,.,TRBJ1-2,CASTATGGYGYTF,TGTGCCAGCACCGCAACAGGGGGCTATGGCTACACCTTC
.,TRBV12-3/TRBV12-4,many,TRBJ1-5,CASSLRGADQPQHF,TGTGCCAGCAGTTTGCGGGGGGCCGATCAGCCCCAGCATTTT
TRBD2,TRBV7-2,.,TRBJ2-7,CASSFPRRASGRGSYEQYF,TGTGCCAGCAGCTTCCCCCGTCGGGCTAGCGGGAGGGGGTCCTACGAGCAGTACTTC
.,TRBV6-2/TRBV6-3,.,TRBJ2-7,CASSLDNTGLSTYEQYF,TGTGCCAGCAGTTTGGATAACACGGGACTTTCCACCTACGAGCAGTACTTC
TRBD1,TRBV20-1,few,TRBJ2-7,CSAPGQGRGYEQYF,TGCAGTGCCCCGGGACAGGGAAGGGGCTACGAGCAGTACTTC
.,TRBV6-2/TRBV6-3,few,TRBJ1-5,CASRTDITVNQPQHF,TGTGCCAGCAGGACAGACATCACGGTAAATCAGCCCCAGCATTTT
.,TRBV3-1,.,TRBJ1-1,CASSPQALRPEAFF,TGTGCCAGCAGCCCACAAGCCCTACGTCCCGAAGCTTTCTTT
.,TRBV12-3/TRBV12-4,few,TRBJ1-4,CASSAAGGTNEKLFF,TGTGCCAGCAGTGCCGCAGGAGGCACTAATGAAAAACTGTTTTTT
.,TRBV24-1,.,TRBJ2-7,CATSAKDRTYEQYF,TGTGCCACCAGTGCCAAGGACCGAACCTACGAGCAGTACTTC
.,TRBV5-5,.,TRBJ2-5,CASSLRPRETQYF,TGTGCCAGCAGCTTGCGACCACGGGAGACCCAGTACTTC
.,TRBV11-2,few,TRBJ2-5,CASSLSAWETQYF,TGTGCCAGCAGCTTGAGTGCCTGGGAGACCCAGTACTTC
TRBD1,TRBV28,.,TRBJ1-4,CASSEVGQRPTNEKLFF,TGTGCCAGCAGTGAGGTGGGACAGAGACCAACTAATGAAAAACTGTTTTTT
.,TRBV24-1,.,TRBJ2-7,CATSDRYEQYF,TGTGCCACCAGTGATAGGTACGAGCAGTACTTC
.,TRBV7-2,.,TRBJ2-1,CASSYAAHNEQFF,TGTGCCAGCAGCTACGCGGCTCACAATGAGCAGTTCTTC
.,TRBV6-6,.,TRBJ2-7,CASSPGASGYEQYF,TGTGCCAGCAGTCCCGGGGCGAGCGGCTACGAGCAGTACTTC
.,TRBV3-1,few,TRBJ1-3,CASSLMGDASGNTIYF,TGTGCCAGCAGCCTCATGGGGGATGCCTCTGGAAACACCATATATTTT
TRBD2,TRBV2,.,TRBJ2-7,CASISGTSRYEQYF,TGTGCCAGTATCTCCGGGACTAGCAGATACGAGCAGTACTTC
TRBD2,TRBV3-1,few,TRBJ2-5,CASSQTTSGSRETQYF,TGTGCCAGCAGCCAAACAACTAGCGGGAGTAGGGAGACCCAGTACTTC
TRBD1,TRBV29-1,.,TRBJ2-3,CSVELGQGATDTQYF,TGCAGCGTTGAGTTAGGACAGGGGGCAACAGATACGCAGTATTTT
.,TRBV5-1,once,TRBJ2-7,CASRSSGTKPYEQYF,TGCGCCAGCAGGTCCTCCGGGACGAAACCCTACGAGCAGTACTTC
TRBD1,TRBV15,.,TRBJ2-7,CATSMDRGPYEQYF,TGTGCCACCAGCATGGACAGGGGACCCTACGAGCAGTACTTC
.,TRBV5-6,many,TRBJ2-7,CASTRTGIEQYF,TGTGCCAGCACCCGAACAGGGATCGAGCAGTACTTC
.,TRBV7-9,few,TRBJ1-5,CASSGDSNQPQHF,TGTGCCAGCAGCGGAGATAGCAATCAGCCCCAGCATTTT
.,TRBV11-1,.,TRBJ1-6,CASSLAPGQYNSPLHF,TGTGCCAGCAGCTTAGCCCCCGGACAGTATAATTCACCCCTCCACTTT
.,TRBV12-3/TRBV12-4,.,TRBJ2-7,CASSLGGQLSSYEQYF,TGTGCCAGCAGTTTAGGTGGGCAATTGAGCTCCTACGAGCAGTACTTC
TRBD1,TRBV23-1,few,TRBJ1-5,CASSKSWTGFNQPQHF,TGCGCCAGCAGTAAAAGCTGGACAGGATTTAATCAGCCCCAGCATTTT
TRBD2,TRBV3-1,.,TRBJ2-2,CASNPHTGTSVAGELFF,TGTGCCAGCAACCCGCACACCGGGACTAGCGTCGCCGGGGAGCTGTTTTTT
TRBD2,TRBV7-2,few,TRBJ2-1,CASRGLAPYNEQFF,TGTGCCAGCAGGGGACTAGCACCCTACAATGAGCAGTTCTTC
.,TRBV13,.,TRBJ2-7,CASSLGAPSTYEQYF,TGTGCCAGCAGCTTGGGGGCCCCAAGCACCTACGAGCAGTACTTC